These 18 T cell receptor beta chains were all obtained from the same sample, sequenced in a study of blood T cell repertoires in COVID-19. The data were produced by immunoSEQ multiplex PCR, yet TCRdb's version contains in-frame clones alone and is incomplete. The data contain under 300,000 clones, 86% of them singletons. What was sequenced was peripheral blood. These receptors came from an older man with acute or convalescent COVID-19.

The CDR3 nucleotides read TGTGCCATCAGTGAAACCCTAGCGGGTACCTACGAGCAGTACTTC. Translated, it gives CAISETLAGTYEQYF. The chain links TRBV10-3 to TRBJ2-7, with 8 bases that match TRBD2. Losses at the gene ends were 3 bases for V and 2 bases for J; bases not matched to a gene: 6. The germline V gene has CDR1 ENHRY and CDR2 SYGVKD. The CDR3 is 15 amino acids.

CDR3 sequence: CASSLSEGARYGYTF. Here the CDR3 DNA reads TGTGCCAGCAGTTTGTCGGAGGGGGCAAGGTATGGCTACACCTTC. The chain links TRBV27 to TRBJ1-2; 7 positions agree with TRBD1. J lost 5 bases, V lost 3 bases, and 9 bases had no gene match. Germline V CDR1 and CDR2: MNHEY, SMNVEV (reference sequence). The CDR3 length is 15 residues.

The chain is built from TRBV9 and TRBJ2-3, with 8 nucleotides matching TRBD1. V shed 4 bases, J shed 4 bases, and the junction held 5 bases outside the gene matches. The CDR3 contains 14 residues. The germline V gene has CDR1 SGDLS and CDR2 YYNGEE. The CDR3 nucleotides are TGTGCCAGCAGCCCCCGGACAGGGTCAGATACGCAGTATTTT. Encoded protein: CASSPRTGSDTQYF. The full variable domain, its missing parts supplied by reference TRBV9 and TRBJ2-3, is DSGVTQTPKHLITATGQRVTLRCSPRSGDLSVYWYQQSLDQGLQFLIQYYNGEERAKGNILERFSAQQFPDLHSELNLSSLELGDSALYFCASSPRTGSDTQYFGPGTRLTVL.

The genes are TRBV21-1 and TRBJ2-1; TRBD2, the table's D call, was not compared with the DNA. TRBV21-1 is a pseudogene segment. This CDR3 contains 19 residues. CDR3 coding DNA: TGTGCCAGCAGCGCGGGAGGGGGACAGCTACTTTGCTCCTACAATGAGCAGTTCTTC. It translates to CASSAGGGQLLCSYNEQFF.

This sequence joins TRBV6-5 and TRBJ2-2, with a tentative D call TRBD1 (6 bases). The germline CDR1 and CDR2 sequences are MNHEY and SVGAGI. This CDR3 region has 13 residues. Trimming took 6 bases from V and 5 from J, leaving 10 bases between them. CDR3 protein: CASRGTGTGELFF. CDR3 nucleotide sequence: TGTGCCAGCAGGGGCACAGGGACCGGGGAGCTGTTTTTT.

The chain links TRBV19 to TRBJ2-6; 11 bases line up with TRBD1. This CDR3 spans 20 amino acids. V was clipped by 1 base and J by 2 bases; unmatched bases: 10. Germline V CDR1 and CDR2: LNHDA, SQIVND (reference sequence). This chain's CDR3 is CASSIAWTGGASPGANVLTF. CDR3 in DNA: TGTGCCAGTAGTATAGCCTGGACAGGGGGCGCGAGCCCTGGGGCCAACGTCCTGACTTTC.

The rearrangement joins TRBV6-5 to TRBJ2-7; D possibly corresponds to TRBD1 (6 bases). This CDR3 is built from 13 residues. V lost 8 bases to trimming and J lost 5 bases, with 16 bases between them. Germline CDR1 is MNHEY and CDR2 is SVGAGI. The DNA of the CDR3 is TGTGCCAGCGGGGTAACAGGGTCTCACGAGCAGTACTTC. Translated, it gives CASGVTGSHEQYF.

About this clone itself: This same CDR3 is encoded by further DNA sequences in the sample. The V call is TRBV5-1, the J call TRBJ2-7; the D is unclear. The V end was cut by 1 base, the J end by 3 bases, with 11 bases between. The length of the CDR3 is 14 residues. CDR1 and CDR2 (germline): SGHRS, YFSETQ. CDR3 bases: TGCGCCAGCAGCTTGTCGCGACTGAACTACGAGCAGTACTTC. It codes for CASSLSRLNYEQYF. The complete variable domain, with remaining parts taken from reference TRBV5-1 and TRBJ2-7, reads KAGVTQTPRYLIKTRGQQVTLSCSPISGHRSVSWYQQTPGQGLQFLFEYFSETQRNKGNFPGRFSGRQFSNSRSEMNVSTLELGDSALYLCASSLSRLNYEQYFGPGTRLTVT.

The chain joins TRBV12-3 or TRBV12-4 to TRBJ2-5; unclear D gene. V was shortened by 3 bases and J by 1 base, with 3 bases between the two germline ends. CDR3 length: 12 amino acids. The CDR3 DNA reads TGTGCCAGCAGTTTCTTCCAAGAGACCCAGTACTTC. This sequence encodes CASSFFQETQYF.

This chain links TRBV6-6 with TRBJ2-1; the match to TRBD2 covers 12 bases. J gave up 3 bases and V 6 bases, and 9 bases lay outside the gene matches. The CDR3 has 17 residues. Germline CDR1 and CDR2: MNHNY and SVGAGI (reference sequence). The CDR3, as DNA: TGTGCCAGCAGCCGAGGGGGACTAGCGGGCCTCTACAATGAGCAGTTCTTC. As protein: CASSRGGLAGLYNEQFF.

The CDR3 DNA sequence: TGTGCCAGCAGCTCCTCGGGGGATCAGCCCCAGCATTTT. Protein product: CASSSSGDQPQHF. V and J are TRBV7-2 and TRBJ1-5, with a possible D match to TRBD1 (5 bases). Between the trimmed V and J ends, which lost 4 bases and 5 bases, there was a span of 9 bases. This CDR3 region has 13 residues. Germline V CDR1 and CDR2: SGHTA, FQGNSA. Full variable domain (outside the CDR3, taken from reference TRBV7-2 and TRBJ1-5): GAGVSQSPSNKVTEKGKDVELRCDPISGHTALYWYRQSLGQGLEFLIYFQGNSAPDKSGLPSDRFSAERTGGSVSTLTIQRTQQEDSAVYLCASSSSGDQPQHFGDGTRLSIL.

The chain combines TRBV6-1 with TRBJ1-2; D ambiguous. Germline lookup yields CDR1 MNHNS and CDR2 SASEGT. Trimming pared 5 bases from V and 5 bases from J, leaving 15 bases between. The CDR3 consists of 14 residues. CDR3 DNA sequence: TGTGCCAGCAGTCTCCCTCCGGAGGCATATGGCTACACCTTC. It is translated as CASSLPPEAYGYTF.

This sequence joins TRBV3-1 (or the pseudogene TRBV3-2) and TRBJ2-1; a weak D match, TRBD2 (6 bases). Germline values: CDR1 LGHDT, CDR2 YNNKEL (reference sequence). The CDR3 is 12 amino acids. CDR3 nucleotides: TGTGCTTGCGGGGAAGTCCACAATGAGCAGTTCTTC. It encodes CACGEVHNEQFF.

The chain uses TRBV2 and TRBJ1-4; D is unclear. This CDR3 comprises 13 residues. With 6 bases removed from V and 8 bases from J, the gap between germline ends came to 13 bases. Germline-derived CDR1 and CDR2 are SNHLY and FYNNEI. Here the CDR3 reads CASSGAGREKLFF. In DNA form, the CDR3 reads TGTGCCAGCAGCGGAGCGGGTCGGGAAAAACTGTTTTTT.

The V and J genes are TRBV15 and TRBJ2-3; D gene uncertain. CDR1 is LNHNV, CDR2 YYDKDF, per germline (reference sequence). Trimming shortened V by 0 bases and J by 5 bases, and 12 bases separated the two germline ends. The CDR3 covers 15 residues. CDR3 in amino acids: CATSRDPISKDTQYF. The CDR3 DNA follows: TGTGCCACCAGCAGAGACCCCATTAGTAAAGATACGCAGTATTTT. Looking up the rest from reference TRBV15 and TRBJ2-3 gives the full variable domain: DAMVIQNPRYQVTQFGKPVTLSCSQTLNHNVMYWYQQKSSQAPKLLFHYYDKDFNNEADTPDNFQSRRPNTSFCFLDIRSPGLGDTAMYLCATSRDPISKDTQYFGPGTRLTVL.

The chain combines TRBV11-2 with TRBJ1-2; TRBD1 matches 7 bases. Germline CDR1 is SGHAT and CDR2 is FQNNGV. V trimming: 1 base; J trimming: 5 bases; junction bases outside the gene matches: 10. This CDR3 comprises 16 residues. As DNA, the CDR3 is TGTGCCAGCAGCTTAGTACAGGGGCCCCGCGGGTATGGCTACACCTTC. Translating gives CASSLVQGPRGYGYTF.

This clone was found a few times. The chain combines TRBV5-1 with TRBJ2-3, with 9 positions matching TRBD2. This CDR3 region has 15 residues. V lost 3 bases to trimming and J lost 4 bases; unmatched junction nucleotides: 6. The germline CDR1 and CDR2 sequences are SGHRS and YFSETQ. In nucleotides, the CDR3 is TGCGCCAGCAGCTCCGGACTAGCGACTGCAGATACGCAGTATTTT. Translated: CASSSGLATADTQYF.

V usage is TRBV5-6 and J usage is TRBJ1-1; 7 bases agree with TRBD1. Germline CDR1 is SGHDT and CDR2 is YYEEEE. V trimming: 4 bases; J trimming: 1 base; junction bases outside the gene matches: 4. The CDR3 is 14 amino acids. DNA for the CDR3: TGTGCCAGCAGCCGGGACAGAACGAACACTGAAGCTTTCTTT. The encoded protein is CASSRDRTNTEAFF.